One and the same sample provided the 9 T cell receptor beta chains below, sequenced in a study of early T cells in non-severe SARS-CoV-2 infection. Using its own MiXCR run on the 5' RACE reads, TCRdb lists one record per CDR3 protein. The sample consists of 81,000 or so distinct CDR3 sequences, about an eighth of them appearing once. The sequenced sample consisted of whole blood. The receptor set was obtained from an adult who was a healthcare worker with PCR-confirmed SARS-CoV-2 infection or an uninfected control (not recorded which).

This clonotype turned up a few times. CDR3 sequence reads: CASSPKGLASSYEQYF. CDR3 bases: TGTGCCAGCAGCCCCAAGGGACTAGCGAGCTCCTACGAGCAGTACTTC. The rearrangement links TRBV7-3 to TRBJ2-7; 10 positions agree with TRBD2. The CDR3 has 16 residues. Germline CDR1 SGHTA, CDR2 FQGTGA. With V trimmed by 5 bases and J by 0 bases, 7 bases remained unmatched.

The chain links TRBV5-1 to TRBJ2-7; D may be TRBD2 (6 bases). CDR3 length equals 14 residues. V lost 4 bases to trimming and J lost 6 bases, with 17 bases between them. Germline CDR1 reads SGHRS; CDR2 reads YFSETQ. As DNA, the CDR3 is TGCGCCAGCAGCCCCGGGACTCCAGATCTCGAGCAGTACTTC. The encoded protein is CASSPGTPDLEQYF.

This clonotype was seen a few times. The chain combines TRBV18 with TRBJ2-7, with unresolved D. The CDR3 loop spans 17 amino acids. Germline loops: CDR1 KGHSH, CDR2 LQKENI. V was shortened by 0 bases and J by 1 base, with 16 bases between the two germline ends. The CDR3 reads CASSPPTRAMRSYEQYF. CDR3 bases: TGTGCCAGCTCACCACCGACTCGGGCAATGAGGTCCTACGAGCAGTACTTC.

This sequence joins TRBV5-5 and TRBJ2-3, with D perhaps given as TRBD1 or TRBD2 (6 bases each). The CDR3 contains 15 residues. Germline lookup yields CDR1 SGHKS and CDR2 YYEKEE (reference sequence). Deletions cut 1 base from V and 2 bases from J, with 11 bases between. In nucleotides, the CDR3 is TGTGCCAGCAGCTTGACGGGGGCCCCCACAGATACGCAGTATTTT. As protein: CASSLTGAPTDTQYF.

This clonotype was recorded many times. For the CDR3, the DNA is TGTGCCAGCAGTGTCGGGACGGCCCTCGGCGGGACCCAGTACTTC. This sequence encodes CASSVGTALGGTQYF. The chain couples TRBV6-1 to TRBJ2-5, with D perhaps being TRBD1 or TRBD2 (5 bases each). The ends were cut back, 4 bases at V and 7 bases at J, with 19 bases in the middle. Germline V gene data show CDR1 as MNHNS and CDR2 as SASEGT. CDR3 length: 15 amino acids.

This clonotype occurred many times. The chain combines TRBV18 with TRBJ1-6, with TRBD1 as a possible D gene (5 bases). This CDR3 has 15 amino acids. The germline V gene has CDR1 KGHSH and CDR2 LQKENI. V lost 2 bases, J lost 9 bases, and 14 bases lay in between. CDR3 loop: CASSPYGTQASPLHF. In DNA, the CDR3 is TGTGCCAGCTCACCATACGGGACCCAGGCTTCACCCCTCCACTTT. The variable domain in full, completed from reference TRBV18 and TRBJ1-6, reads NAGVMQNPRHLVRRRGQEARLRCSPMKGHSHVYWYRQLPEEGLKFMVYLQKENIIDESGMPKERFSAEFPKEGPSILRIQQVVRGDSAAYFCASSPYGTQASPLHFGNGTRLTVT.

The chain joins TRBV15 to TRBJ1-1; no clear D gene. The germline CDR1 and CDR2 sequences are LNHNV and YYDKDF (reference sequence). V lost 1 base to trimming and J lost 0 bases, with 3 bases between them. This CDR3 comprises 13 residues. This chain's CDR3 is CATSRVLNTEAFF. The CDR3 coding sequence is TGTGCCACCAGCAGAGTCCTGAACACTGAAGCTTTCTTT.

The V call is TRBV7-6, the J call TRBJ2-7; D unresolved. Trimming took off 2 bases at V and 0 bases at J, with 17 bases between the two ends. The V gene's germline CDR1 is SGHVS and CDR2 FNYEAQ. This CDR3 is 17 amino acids long. The CDR3 is CASSLRSTASSSYEQYF. CDR3 nucleotides: TGTGCCAGCAGCTTACGGTCTACGGCTTCCAGCTCCTACGAGCAGTACTTC.

This clonotype has at least ten counts. CDR3 sequence (DNA): TGTGCCAGCAGCCCGGCGGGGTACGAGCAGTACTTC. Translated: CASSPAGYEQYF. The chain recombines TRBV28 with TRBJ2-7; D perhaps matches TRBD2 (6 bases). Looked up from germline, CDR1 is MDHEN and CDR2 is SYDVKM. Trimming left V 6 bases short and J 4 bases short, with 10 bases between. The CDR3 sequence is 12 residues long.